This is a list of T cell receptor beta chains from one sample in a study of cytomegalovirus exposure and HLA in healthy donors. Data came from immunoSEQ multiplex PCR; TCRdb stores just in-frame clones and leaves some out. The sample records about 120,000 clones, more than 65% being singletons. Material for sequencing was PBMCs. The source is a man aged 35 to 55 in good health and CMV-seropositive. CDR3s include the opening cysteine and the closing phenylalanine or tryptophan.

V gene: TRBV7-2
CDR3 protein: CASSLARGGGEQYF

V gene: TRBV19
CDR3 protein: CASSTGTGNYGYTF

V gene: TRBV29-1
CDR3 protein: CSVEGVLGQGLDYGYTF

V gene: TRBV28
CDR3 protein: CASSFVGRDRGRGSYEQYF

V gene: TRBV5-1
CDR3 protein: CASSLGTGGLYEQYF

V gene: TRBV6-5
CDR3 protein: CASSEQPTPNYGYTF

V gene: TRBV6-4
CDR3 protein: CASSDSDRGHTGELFF

V gene: TRBV18
CDR3 protein: CASSPPGSGNTIYF

V gene: TRBV28
CDR3 protein: CASSLGDRVAPLHF

V gene: TRBV4-3
CDR3 protein: CASSKGELYGYTF

V gene: TRBV7-2
CDR3 protein: CASSSSVSQETQYF

V gene: TRBV2
CDR3 protein: CASSLTPGEGELFF

V gene: TRBV9
CDR3 protein: CASSLQSRTDTQYF

V gene: TRBV11-2
CDR3 protein: CASSFGGINYGYTF

V gene: TRBV11-2
CDR3 protein: CASSLTGAETQYF

V gene: TRBV5-8
CDR3 protein: CASSLDAWGAEAFF

V gene: TRBV6-5
CDR3 protein: CASSYLGQSTDTQYF

V gene: TRBV27
CDR3 protein: CASRLRTGELFF

V gene: TRBV28
CDR3 protein: CASLPSRGVTYEQYF

V gene: TRBV7-3
CDR3 protein: CASSSWTALYEKLFF

V gene: TRBV10-1
CDR3 protein: CASFDEQFF

V gene: TRBV9
CDR3 protein: CASSFSGGRTGELFF

V gene: TRBV27
CDR3 protein: CASSLRRGLDGYTF

V gene: TRBV29-1
CDR3 protein: CSVEGNYGYTF